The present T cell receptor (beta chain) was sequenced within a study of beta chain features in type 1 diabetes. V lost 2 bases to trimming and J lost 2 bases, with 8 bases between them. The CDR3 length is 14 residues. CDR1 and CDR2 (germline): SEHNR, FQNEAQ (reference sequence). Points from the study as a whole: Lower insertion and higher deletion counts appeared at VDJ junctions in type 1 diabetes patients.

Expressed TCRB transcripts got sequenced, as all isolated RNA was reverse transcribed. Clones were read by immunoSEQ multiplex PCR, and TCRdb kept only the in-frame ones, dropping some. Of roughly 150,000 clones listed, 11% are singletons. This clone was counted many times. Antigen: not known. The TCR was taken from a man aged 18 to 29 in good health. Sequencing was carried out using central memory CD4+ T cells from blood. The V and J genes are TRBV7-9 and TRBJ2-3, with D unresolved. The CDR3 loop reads CASSLSGPTDTQYF. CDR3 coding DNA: TGTGCCAGCAGCTTAAGTGGTCCCACAGATACGCAGTATTTT.